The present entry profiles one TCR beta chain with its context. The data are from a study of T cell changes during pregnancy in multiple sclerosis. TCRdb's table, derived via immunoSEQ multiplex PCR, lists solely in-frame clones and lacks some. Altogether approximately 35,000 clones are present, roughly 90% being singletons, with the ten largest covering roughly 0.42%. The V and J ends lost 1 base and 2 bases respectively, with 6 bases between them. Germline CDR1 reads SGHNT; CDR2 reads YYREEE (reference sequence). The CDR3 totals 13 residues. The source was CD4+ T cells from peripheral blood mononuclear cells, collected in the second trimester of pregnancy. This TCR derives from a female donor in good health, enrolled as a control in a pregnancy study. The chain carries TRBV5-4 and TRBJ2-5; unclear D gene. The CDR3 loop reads CASSLPPQETQYF. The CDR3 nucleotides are TGTGCCAGCAGCTTGCCCCCTCAAGAGACCCAGTACTTC.